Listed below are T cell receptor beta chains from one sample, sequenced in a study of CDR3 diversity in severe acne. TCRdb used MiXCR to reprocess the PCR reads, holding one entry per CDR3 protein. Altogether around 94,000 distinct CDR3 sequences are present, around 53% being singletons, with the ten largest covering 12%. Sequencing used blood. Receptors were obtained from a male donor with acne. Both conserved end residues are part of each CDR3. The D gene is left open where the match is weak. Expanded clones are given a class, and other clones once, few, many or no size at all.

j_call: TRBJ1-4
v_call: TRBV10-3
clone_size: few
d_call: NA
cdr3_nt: TGTGCCACCAAGGATGAAAAACTGTTTTTT
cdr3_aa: CATKDEKLFF

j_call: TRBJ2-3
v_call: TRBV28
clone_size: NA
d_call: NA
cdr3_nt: TGTGCCAGCAGTCCCGCGGCGGGGCACACAGATACGCAGTATTTT
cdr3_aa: CASSPAAGHTDTQYF

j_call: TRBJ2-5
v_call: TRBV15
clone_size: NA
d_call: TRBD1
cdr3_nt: TGTGCCACCAGCGACCGAACAGGGGGCGGTGAGACCCAGTACTTC
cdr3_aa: CATSDRTGGGETQYF

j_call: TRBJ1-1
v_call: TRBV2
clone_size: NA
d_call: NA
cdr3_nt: TGTGCCAGCAGCTCGCGAGGGGAAAGCAGTAAGAGCACTGAAGCTTTCTTT
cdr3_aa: CASSSRGESSKSTEAFF

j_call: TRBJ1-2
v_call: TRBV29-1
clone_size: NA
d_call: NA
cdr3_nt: TGCAGCGTGCAGGGGCCTGATTCGCGCACCTTC
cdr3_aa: CSVQGPDSRTF

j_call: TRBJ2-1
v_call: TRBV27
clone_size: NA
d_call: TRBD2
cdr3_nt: TGTGCCAGCAGTTTAGGGACTAGCGGGAGATACAATGAGCAGTTCTTC
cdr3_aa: CASSLGTSGRYNEQFF

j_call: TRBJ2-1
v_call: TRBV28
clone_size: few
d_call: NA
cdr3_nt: TGTGCCAGCGTTCGGGACCAACAGGGCAATGAGCAGTTCTTC
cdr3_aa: CASVRDQQGNEQFF

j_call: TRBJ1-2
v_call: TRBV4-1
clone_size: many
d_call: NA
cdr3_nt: TGCGCCAGCAGCCACCTACTCCGGGACAAGGCTTATGTAGGCTACACCTTC
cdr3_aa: CASSHLLRDKAYVGYTF

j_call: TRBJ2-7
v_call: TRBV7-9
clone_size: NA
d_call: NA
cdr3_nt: TGTGCCAGCAGCCATTTGGCCCACGAGCAGTACTTC
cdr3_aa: CASSHLAHEQYF

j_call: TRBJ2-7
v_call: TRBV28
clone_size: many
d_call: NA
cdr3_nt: TGTGCCAGCAGTCCCCGGGACAACACCTACGAGCAGTACTTC
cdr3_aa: CASSPRDNTYEQYF

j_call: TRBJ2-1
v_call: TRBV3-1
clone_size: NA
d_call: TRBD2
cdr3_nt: TGTGCCAGCAGCCATTCTAGCGGCAATGAGCAGTTCTTC
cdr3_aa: CASSHSSGNEQFF

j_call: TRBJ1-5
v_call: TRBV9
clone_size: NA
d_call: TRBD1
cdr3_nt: TGTGCCAGCAGCCAAGTGATGGGGAGGACAGGGTGGCACAATCAGCCCCAGCATTTT
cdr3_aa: CASSQVMGRTGWHNQPQHF

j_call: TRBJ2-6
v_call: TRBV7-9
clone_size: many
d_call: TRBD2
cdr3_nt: TGTGCCAGCAGCTTAGGGACGCCAGGAGCGGGGGGGGCCAACGTCCTGACTTTC
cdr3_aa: CASSLGTPGAGGANVLTF

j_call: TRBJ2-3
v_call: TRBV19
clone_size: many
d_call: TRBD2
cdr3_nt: TGTGCCAGTACTAGCGGGAGTTGGGATACGCAGTATTTT
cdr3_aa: CASTSGSWDTQYF

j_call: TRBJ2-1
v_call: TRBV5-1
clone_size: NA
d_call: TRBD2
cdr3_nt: TGCGCCAGCAGCCTGGGGGGGGAGCCCTACAATGAGCAGTTCTTC
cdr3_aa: CASSLGGEPYNEQFF